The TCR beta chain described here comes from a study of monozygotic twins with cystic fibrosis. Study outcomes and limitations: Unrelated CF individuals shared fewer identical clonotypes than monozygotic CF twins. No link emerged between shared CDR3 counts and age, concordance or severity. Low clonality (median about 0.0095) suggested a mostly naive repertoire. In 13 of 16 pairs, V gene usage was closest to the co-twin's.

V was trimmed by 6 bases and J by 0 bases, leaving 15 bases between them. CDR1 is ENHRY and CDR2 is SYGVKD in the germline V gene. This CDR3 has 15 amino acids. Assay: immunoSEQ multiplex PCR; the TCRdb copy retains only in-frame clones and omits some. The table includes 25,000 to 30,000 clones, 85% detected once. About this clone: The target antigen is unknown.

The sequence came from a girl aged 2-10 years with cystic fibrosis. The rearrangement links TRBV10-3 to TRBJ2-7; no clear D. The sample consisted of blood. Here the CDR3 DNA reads TGTGCCATCAGAACCGAGGACGAGCGCTCCTACGAGCAGTACTTC. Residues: CAIRTEDERSYEQYF.